This TCR beta chain is drawn from a study of identical twins. TCRdb processed the 5' RACE reads anew with MiXCR; each CDR3 protein has one entry. Among 500,000 to 650,000 distinct CDR3 sequences listed, roughly 6.6% were seen once. The germline V gene encodes CDR1 SNHLY and CDR2 FYNNEI. V lost 6 bases and J lost 0, with 14 bases in between. The CDR3 runs to 16 residues. The same sample was also studied in work on yellow fever vaccine responses in identical twins.

This chain uses TRBV2 with TRBJ1-4; D gene uncertain. Sequenced input: PBMCs. The sequence was obtained from a woman under 30 in good health. For the CDR3, the DNA is TGTGCCAGCAGCGCCGGGGTCCTAGCAACTAATGAAAAACTGTTTTTT. This sequence encodes CASSAGVLATNEKLFF.